What follows describes a single T cell receptor beta chain. The method was immunoSEQ multiplex PCR; TCRdb's version includes in-frame clones alone and lacks a portion of them. The profile covers 150,000 to 200,000 clones, with around 79% appearing a single time and around 8% taken by the ten largest. These data originate in a study of blood T cell repertoires in COVID-19. Looked up from germline, CDR1 is LNHNV and CDR2 is YYDKDF (reference sequence). The germline V and J ends were trimmed by 0 bases and 5 bases, with 4 bases remaining between them. This CDR3 has 13 amino acids. The chain employs TRBV15 and TRBJ2-2, with D unresolved. The clonotype was recovered from a woman in her sixties or seventies with COVID-19, enrolled during active disease. What was sequenced was peripheral blood. DNA of the CDR3: TGTGCCACCAGCAGAGAGCGTACCGGGGAGCTGTTTTTT. Its translation: CATSRERTGELFF.